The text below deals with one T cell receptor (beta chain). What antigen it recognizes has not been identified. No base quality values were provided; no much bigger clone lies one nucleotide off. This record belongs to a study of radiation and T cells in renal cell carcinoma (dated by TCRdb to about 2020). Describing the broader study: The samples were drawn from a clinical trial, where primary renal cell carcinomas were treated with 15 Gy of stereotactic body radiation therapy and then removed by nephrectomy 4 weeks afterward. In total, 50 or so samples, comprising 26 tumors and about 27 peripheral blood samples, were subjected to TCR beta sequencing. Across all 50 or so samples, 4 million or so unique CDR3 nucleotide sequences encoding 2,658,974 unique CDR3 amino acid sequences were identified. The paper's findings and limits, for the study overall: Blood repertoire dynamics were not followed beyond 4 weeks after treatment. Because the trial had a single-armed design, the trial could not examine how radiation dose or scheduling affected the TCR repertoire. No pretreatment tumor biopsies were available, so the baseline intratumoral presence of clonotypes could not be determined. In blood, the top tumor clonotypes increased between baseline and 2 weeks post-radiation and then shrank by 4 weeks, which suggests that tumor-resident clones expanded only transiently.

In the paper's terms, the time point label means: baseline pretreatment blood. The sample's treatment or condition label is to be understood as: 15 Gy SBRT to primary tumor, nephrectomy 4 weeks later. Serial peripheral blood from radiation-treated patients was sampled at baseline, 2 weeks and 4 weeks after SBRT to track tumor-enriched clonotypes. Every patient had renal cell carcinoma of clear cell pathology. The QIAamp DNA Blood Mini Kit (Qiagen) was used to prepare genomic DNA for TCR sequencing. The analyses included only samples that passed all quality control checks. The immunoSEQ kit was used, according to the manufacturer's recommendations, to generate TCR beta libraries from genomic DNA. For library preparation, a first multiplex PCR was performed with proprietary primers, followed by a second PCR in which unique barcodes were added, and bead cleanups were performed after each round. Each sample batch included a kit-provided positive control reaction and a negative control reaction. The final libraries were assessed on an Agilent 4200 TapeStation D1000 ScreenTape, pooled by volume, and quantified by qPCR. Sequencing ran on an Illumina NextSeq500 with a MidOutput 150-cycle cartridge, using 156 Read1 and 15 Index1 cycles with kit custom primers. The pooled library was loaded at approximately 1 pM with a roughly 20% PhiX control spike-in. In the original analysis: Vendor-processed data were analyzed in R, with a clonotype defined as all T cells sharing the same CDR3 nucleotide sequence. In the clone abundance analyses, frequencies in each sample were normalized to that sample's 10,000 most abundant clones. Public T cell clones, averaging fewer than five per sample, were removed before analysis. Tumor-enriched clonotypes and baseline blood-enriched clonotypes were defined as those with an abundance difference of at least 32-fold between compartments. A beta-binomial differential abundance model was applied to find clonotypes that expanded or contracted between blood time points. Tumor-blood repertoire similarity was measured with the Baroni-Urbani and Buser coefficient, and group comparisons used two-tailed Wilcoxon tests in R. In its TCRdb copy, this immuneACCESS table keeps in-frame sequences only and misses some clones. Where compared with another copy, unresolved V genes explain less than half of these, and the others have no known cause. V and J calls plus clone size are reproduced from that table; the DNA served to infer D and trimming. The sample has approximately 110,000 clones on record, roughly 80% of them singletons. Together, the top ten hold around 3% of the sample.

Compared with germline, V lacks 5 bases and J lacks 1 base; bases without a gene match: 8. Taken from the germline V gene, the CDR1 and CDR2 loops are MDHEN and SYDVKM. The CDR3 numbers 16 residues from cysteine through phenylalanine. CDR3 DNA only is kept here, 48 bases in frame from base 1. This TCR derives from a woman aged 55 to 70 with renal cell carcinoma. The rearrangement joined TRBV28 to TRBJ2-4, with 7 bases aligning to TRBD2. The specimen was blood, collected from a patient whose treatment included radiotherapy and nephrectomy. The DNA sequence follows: TGTGCCAGCAGTGGGGGGAGGGGAAAGGCCAAAAACATTCAGTACTTC. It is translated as CASSGGRGKAKNIQYF.